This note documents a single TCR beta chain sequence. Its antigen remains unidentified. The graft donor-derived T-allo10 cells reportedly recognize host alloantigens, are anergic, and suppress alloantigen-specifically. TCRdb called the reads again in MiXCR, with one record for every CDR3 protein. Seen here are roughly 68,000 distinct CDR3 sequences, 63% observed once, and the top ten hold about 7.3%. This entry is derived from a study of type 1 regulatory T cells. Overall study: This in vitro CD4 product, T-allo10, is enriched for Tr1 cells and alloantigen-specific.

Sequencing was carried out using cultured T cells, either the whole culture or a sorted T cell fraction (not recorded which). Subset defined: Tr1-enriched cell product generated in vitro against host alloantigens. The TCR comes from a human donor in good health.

In DNA form, the CDR3 reads TGCAGTGCTAGTCTGAAGCTCACCCCGCTCGAGCAGTACTTC. Translation: CSASLKLTPLEQYF. This chain connects TRBV20-1 to TRBJ2-7; no clear D. The CDR3 is 14 amino acids. Looked up from germline, CDR1 is DFQATT and CDR2 is SNEGSKA (reference sequence). V shed 3 bases and J shed 6 bases, with 18 bases lying between them.